This is a list of T cell receptor beta chains from one sample in a study of cytomegalovirus exposure and HLA in healthy donors. Assay used: immunoSEQ multiplex PCR; TCRdb lists only in-frame clones, some missing. The data hold around 130,000 clones, with 73% observed a single time. The sequenced sample consisted of PBMCs. These receptors were taken from a woman aged 40 to 55 in good health and CMV-seropositive. Each CDR3 is given with its conserved first and last residue. The D gene is left open where the match is weak.

v_call | d_call | cdr3_aa
TRBV11-2 | TRBD1 | CASSLVQGARNTGELFF
TRBV6-5 | TRBD1 | CASSPDRGNTEAFF
TRBV9 | - | CASSVATGLYQETQYF
TRBV19 | TRBD1 | CASSMVTGSLEQYF
TRBV7-2 | - | CAAGERGDGYTF
TRBV21-1 | - | CASSIKQGPYSYNSPLHF
TRBV7-9 | TRBD1 | CASSAQGAIYEQYF
TRBV30 | - | CAWSPNRQGIQYF
TRBV30 | - | CAWSLRRGGGTEAFF
TRBV14 | - | CASSQTETLGAYEQYF
TRBV29-1 | TRBD1 | CSAGQGGNEQFF
TRBV28 | - | CASRRPGQPQHF
TRBV6-6 | - | CASRPSAHRDGYTF
TRBV7-7 | - | CASSLGQGGTYEQYF
TRBV9 | TRBD1 | CASSPRPGTGPEAFF
TRBV6-4 | - | CASSASSTSNEQFF
TRBV15 | TRBD1 | CATSSRPGQLYGYTF
TRBV28 | TRBD1 | CASFPAGTGAYEQYF
TRBV19 | TRBD1 | CASRSGTGVRNTEAFF
TRBV6-5 | TRBD2 | CASRISGGGDTQYF
TRBV6-4 | - | CASSDSFGSGANVLTF
TRBV29-1 | TRBD1 | CSAHRGQQETQYF
TRBV2 | - | CASIDGGNLGTEAFF
TRBV6-5 | - | CASSYGQASIQPQHF
TRBV5-1 | - | CASSFGNQNNEQFF
TRBV9 | TRBD2 | CASSVYDTSGAYNEQFF
TRBV19 | TRBD2 | CASRSGGPGTDTQYF
TRBV18 | TRBD1 | CASSPSTGVESGNTIYF
TRBV19 | - | CASSIAGYSYNEQFF
TRBV7-2 | TRBD1 | CASSYRTYQGAGNQPQHF
TRBV14 | - | CASSQAPQGLGLHF
TRBV5-4 | - | CASSPTGNTEAFF
TRBV28 | TRBD1 | CASSRGTGYGYTF
TRBV5-1 | - | CASSVLAIQETQYF
TRBV19 | - | CASHQGYGQPQHF
TRBV10-3 | TRBD1 | CAILGTGGTGELFF
TRBV18 | TRBD2 | CASSPPGGGASFHEQYF
TRBV7-8 | TRBD2 | CASSGGVAGGETQYF
TRBV6-1 | - | CASSENIGGASYNEQFF
TRBV7-2 | TRBD2 | CASSLGPSGRAYEQYF
TRBV6-1 | - | CASSEAPYSGELFF
TRBV18 | TRBD1 | CASSPTAAGGEGNTIYF
TRBV7-2 | TRBD2 | CASSLQSAGGPGELFF